These T cell receptor beta chains were read from a single sample in a study of cytomegalovirus exposure and HLA in healthy donors. Profiled with immunoSEQ multiplex PCR; TCRdb holds only in-frame clones, not every one. Among approximately 160,000 clones listed, about 86% were seen once. Sequencing was carried out using PBMCs. The receptor set was obtained from a woman under 30 in good health and CMV-seronegative. Both conserved end residues are part of each CDR3. D genes are given only for firm matches.

D: -; V: TRBV9; J: TRBJ2-3; DNA: TGTGCCAGCAGCGTTCGTACAGACGGAGATACGCAGTATTTT; CDR3: CASSVRTDGDTQYF
D: -; V: TRBV21-1; J: TRBJ1-5; DNA: TGTGCCATCGGGGGACAGGGAGGGGATCAGCCCCAGCATTTT; CDR3: CAIGGQGGDQPQHF
D: -; V: TRBV5-1; J: TRBJ2-2; DNA: TGCGCCAGCAGCCCTTGGCAGGGGAGCGGGGAGCTGTTTTTT; CDR3: CASSPWQGSGELFF
D: TRBD1; V: TRBV5-1; J: TRBJ1-2; DNA: TGCGCCAGCAGCTTGGACAGGGGGCAGGGTGGCTACACCTTC; CDR3: CASSLDRGQGGYTF
D: TRBD1; V: TRBV30; J: TRBJ2-7; DNA: TGTGCCTGGAGTGTAGGGGGGACAGGGACCTACGAGCAGTACTTC; CDR3: CAWSVGGTGTYEQYF
D: -; V: TRBV2; J: TRBJ1-6; DNA: TGTGCCAGCAGTGGGCGGGGCCAGGCGTCAAATTCACCCCTCCACTTT; CDR3: CASSGRGQASNSPLHF
D: TRBD1; V: TRBV19; J: TRBJ2-7; DNA: TGTGCCAGTAGTATACAGGGGGCAGACGAGCAGTACTTC; CDR3: CASSIQGADEQYF
D: -; V: TRBV4-3; J: TRBJ2-1; DNA: TGCGCCAGCAGCCAAGCCGCGGGAAGGGCTTATGAGCAGTTCTTC; CDR3: CASSQAAGRAYEQFF
D: TRBD2; V: TRBV19; J: TRBJ2-5; DNA: TGTGCCAGTAGGGGGACTAGCCGGGAGACCCAGTACTTC; CDR3: CASRGTSRETQYF
D: TRBD1; V: TRBV11-2; J: TRBJ1-5; DNA: TGTGCCAGCAGCTCGACAGGGGCCCTCCTTCAGCCCCAGCATTTT; CDR3: CASSSTGALLQPQHF
D: -; V: TRBV4-3; J: TRBJ2-6; DNA: TGCGCCAGCAGCCAGGACTGGTTAGGTGCTGGGGCCAACGTCCTGACTTTC; CDR3: CASSQDWLGAGANVLTF